These 13 T cell receptor beta chains were all obtained from the same sample, sequenced in a study of graft-versus-host responses after intestinal transplantation. The protocol was immunoSEQ multiplex PCR, while the TCRdb copy is restricted to in-frame clones and leaves out a portion. The table records roughly 69,000 clones, roughly 92% of them present only once. The specimen comprised bone marrow, sampled approximately 740 days after intestinal transplantation. Source of these receptors: a human patient who received an intestinal transplant, so some T cells may come from the graft donor.

V gene TRBV6-1 combines with J gene TRBJ2-7, with 7 bases fitting TRBD1. V lost 7 bases to trimming and J lost 3 bases; unmatched junction nucleotides: 12. Germline CDR1 reads MNHNS; CDR2 reads SASEGT. CDR3 length: 15 residues. The CDR3 bases are TGTGCCAGCATCCGTAGGGGGCTCAGGGTCTACGAGCAGTACTTC. Protein product: CASIRRGLRVYEQYF.

The V gene is TRBV2, the J gene TRBJ1-5; D unresolved. Germline CDR1 SNHLY, CDR2 FYNNEI. The V end was cut by 5 bases, the J end by 0 bases, with 11 bases between. The CDR3 totals 15 residues. CDR3 sequence reads: CASSQARSSNQPQHF. The CDR3 coding sequence is TGTGCCAGCAGTCAGGCGCGTTCTAGCAATCAGCCCCAGCATTTT.

This clone appeared a single time. The J gene is TRBJ2-1, the V gene TRBV19, with 9 bases matching TRBD1. Germline values: CDR1 LNHDA, CDR2 SQIVND (reference sequence). This CDR3 comprises 17 residues. V shed 0 bases, J shed 9 bases, and the junction held 12 bases outside the gene matches. The CDR3 loop reads CASSIDTGTGTNSEQFF. CDR3 bases: TGTGCCAGTAGTATAGATACAGGGACAGGGACAAACAGTGAGCAGTTCTTC.

V and J are TRBV5-1 and TRBJ2-7; D gene ambiguous. The CDR3 covers 15 residues. Trimming removed 3 bases at V and 7 bases at J, with 20 bases between. Looked up from germline, CDR1 is SGHRS and CDR2 is YFSETQ. CDR3 amino acids: CASSSNENPVAEQYF. CDR3 DNA: TGCGCCAGCAGCTCGAATGAGAACCCCGTTGCGGAGCAGTACTTC.

This clone was seen once. The rearrangement links TRBV28 to TRBJ2-3, with TRBD2 matching over 9 bases. V lost 1 base and J lost 2; bases outside the gene matches: 4. CDR3 length: 16 residues. Germline assignment: CDR1 MDHEN and CDR2 SYDVKM. The CDR3 region is CASSLLAGVYTDTQYF. The CDR3 DNA reads as TGTGCCAGCAGTTTATTAGCGGGAGTGTACACAGATACGCAGTATTTT.

This clone was detected only once. This chain joins TRBV28 and TRBJ2-7; D might be TRBD1 or TRBD2, each matching 5 bases. The V end was cut by 6 bases, the J end by 1 base, with 16 bases between. From germline, CDR1 is MDHEN and CDR2 SYDVKM. CDR3 length: 15 amino acids. The CDR3 DNA reads TGTGCCAGCAGCCCCCATACAGGCGGGTCCTACGAGCAGTACTTC. Its translation: CASSPHTGGSYEQYF.

The rearrangement uses TRBV9 and TRBJ2-5, with 9 bases fitting TRBD2. The CDR3 contains 15 residues. Germline V gene lookup returns CDR1 SGDLS and CDR2 YYNGEE. V lost 6 bases and J lost 5; bases outside the gene matches: 11. In DNA form, the CDR3 reads TGTGCCAGCACCATGGGAGCGGGGGGCCGGGAGACCCAGTACTTC. Its translation: CASTMGAGGRETQYF.

The genes are TRBV29-1 and TRBJ1-3; D is unclear. Germline lookup yields CDR1 SQVTM and CDR2 ANQGSEA. The CDR3 spans 16 residues. Deletions cut 0 bases from V and 0 bases from J, with 12 bases between. The CDR3 here is CSVEDQYSSSGNTIYF. CDR3 DNA sequence: TGCAGCGTTGAAGATCAGTATTCGTCCTCTGGAAACACCATATATTTT.

The chain uses TRBV6-5 and TRBJ1-1, with D unclear. V was trimmed by 8 bases and J by 2 bases, leaving 9 bases between them. The CDR3 runs 12 residues. CDR1 and CDR2 (germline): MNHEY, SVGAGI. This CDR3 reads CASHALNTEAFF. The CDR3 nucleotides read TGTGCCAGCCACGCCTTAAACACTGAAGCTTTCTTT.

The chain couples TRBV9 to TRBJ2-3, with 9 positions matching TRBD1. Trimming cost V 3 bases and J 3 bases; bases outside gene matches: 17. This CDR3 is built from 19 residues. Germline V gives CDR1 SGDLS, CDR2 YYNGEE. DNA for the CDR3: TGTGCCAGCAGCGCCCACACTCCCGGGACAGGGAGAGGTACAGATACGCAGTATTTT. Its translation is CASSAHTPGTGRGTDTQYF.

The genes are TRBV5-4 and TRBJ2-2; 7 nucleotides agree with TRBD1. The CDR3 runs 15 residues. The trim removed 1 base at V and 1 base at J, leaving 1 base unmatched. Germline values: CDR1 SGHNT, CDR2 YYREEE (reference sequence). DNA for the CDR3: TGTGCCAGCAGCTTGTACAGGGGGAACACCGGGGAGCTGTTTTTT. It encodes CASSLYRGNTGELFF. The complete variable domain, with remaining parts taken from reference TRBV5-4 and TRBJ2-2, reads ETGVTQSPTHLIKTRGQQVTLRCSSQSGHNTVSWYQQALGQGPQFIFQYYREEENGRGNFPPRFSGLQFPNYSSELNVNALELDDSALYLCASSLYRGNTGELFFGEGSRLTVL.

The chain combines TRBV5-4 with TRBJ2-7; TRBD2 matches at 7 bases. Germline V gene sequence: CDR1 SGHNT, CDR2 YYREEE (reference sequence). The CDR3 is made up of 13 amino acids. The V gene end was trimmed by 2 bases and the J gene end by 2 bases; junction bases not matched to a gene: 1. Here the CDR3 reads CASSFLAAYEQYF. CDR3 nucleotide sequence: TGTGCCAGCAGCTTTCTAGCGGCCTACGAGCAGTACTTC.

The gene calls are TRBV10-3 and TRBJ1-3, with D possibly being TRBD1 (6 bases). Germline V gene lookup returns CDR1 ENHRY and CDR2 SYGVKD. This CDR3 spans 12 amino acids. Trimming left V 11 bases short and J 2 bases short, with 10 bases between. The CDR3 DNA is TGTGCCGTACAGGGCACTGGAAACACCATATATTTT. Translation: CAVQGTGNTIYF.